This T cell receptor beta chain was found in a study of shared clonotypes between healthy human individuals. Profiling relied on immunoSEQ multiplex PCR, and the TCRdb table lists in-frame clones only, not all of them. The table lists millions of clones, about 92% of them singletons, with around 0.15% in the top ten. The length of the CDR3 is 16 residues. Germline trimming cut 1 base from V and 4 bases from J; bases unmatched to any gene: 9. The V gene's germline CDR1 is SGHNT and CDR2 YYREEE (reference sequence). The source of this sequence is a young man in good health. The sequenced sample consisted of naive CD4+ T cells sorted from blood. Subset: CD45RA+ positively selected. This chain uses TRBV5-4 with TRBJ1-2, with 8 bases fitting TRBD1. CDR3 DNA: TGTGCCAGCAGCTTGCGGCAGGGGGCGCAAATCTATGGCTACACCTTC. Its translation: CASSLRQGAQIYGYTF. The full variable domain, completed using reference TRBV5-4 and TRBJ1-2, is ETGVTQSPTHLIKTRGQQVTLRCSSQSGHNTVSWYQQALGQGPQFIFQYYREEENGRGNFPPRFSGLQFPNYSSELNVNALELDDSALYLCASSLRQGAQIYGYTFGSGTRLTVV.